One TCR beta chain is described in this entry. The target antigen is unknown. Scientists made TCR beta cDNA using 5'RACE template switching with UMIs. Following a re-call of the 5' RACE reads, TCRdb has one entry per CDR3 protein and lacks DNA. In all, the sample yields 400,000 to 500,000 distinct CDR3 sequences. The record originates from a study of T cells expressing NK-cell markers. Overall study: Cells sorted as CD3+CD56+NKG2C+, CD3+CD56+NKG2C- and CD3+CD56-NKG2C+ T cells supplied the TCR beta repertoires.

CDR1 is LGHNA, CDR2 YNFKEQ, per germline. The CDR3 sequence is 16 residues long. Study-wide findings and caveats: Dominant NKG2C+ clonotype frequencies of roughly 1.0-7.0% of CD8+ T cells were measured in about 6 donors.

The chain has TRBV4-2 and TRBJ1-5. This receptor was obtained from a woman aged 18 to 69 in good health. Sequencing was done on a sample of blood T cells: a sorted CD56 or NKG2C T cell subset, CD4+ or CD8+ T cells, or bulk PBMC T cells (not recorded which). The CDR3 region is CASSQFLGTGNQPQHF.